This TCR beta chain was obtained from a study of Graves' ophthalmopathy and Graves' hyperthyroidism. Ten or more counts support this clonotype. Clinicians made diagnoses from clinical symptoms, serum thyroxine, TRAb, thyroid ultrasound and orbital computed tomography. The PBMCs originated from roughly 11 ml of fresh peripheral blood. There are 15 residues in the CDR3. CDR1 is DFQATT and CDR2 is SNEGSKA in the germline V gene (reference sequence). V was cut by 6 bases and J by 8 bases, with 23 bases left in between. Transcripts of RNA were the source for amplifying TCR beta CDR3 regions. HTBI primers were used in a first-round RT-PCR, which preceded a second-round multiplex PCR. TCRdb fed the multiplex PCR reads into MiXCR, producing one record per CDR3 protein. Of over 150,000 distinct CDR3 sequences listed, less than 45% are singletons.

The specimen was peripheral blood. The receptor was derived from a woman aged 40-49 years with Graves' ophthalmopathy. The V call is TRBV20-1, the J call TRBJ1-5, with D maybe TRBD1 (5 bases). CDR3 coding DNA: TGCAGTGCCAATTTAAGGGACCCGGGTATAGAGCCCCAGCATTTT. Translating it yields CSANLRDPGIEPQHF.